Listed below are T cell receptor beta chains from one sample, sequenced in a study of T cells after yellow fever vaccination. TCRdb re-called the 5' RACE reads through MiXCR, storing one row per CDR3 protein. The sample lists about 240,000 distinct CDR3 sequences, 6.9% occurring once. This specimen consisted of CD4+ T cells sorted from PBMCs, obtained 15 days after the yellow fever booster vaccination. The receptors here all came from a man aged 30-40 years who received the YFV17D yellow fever vaccine. The CDR3 runs from the conserved cysteine through the conserved F or W. Fields, in order: clone size, D gene, V gene, J gene, CDR3 protein, CDR3 DNA. A D gene is named only where the DNA matches it firmly. Clone size is given as once, few, many or a size class.

many,-,TRBV18,TRBJ2-7,CASSGRSYEQYF,TGTGCCAGCTCAGGTCGCTCCTACGAGCAGTACTTC
few,-,TRBV20-1,TRBJ1-5,CSARPGAVGQPQHF,TGCAGTGCTAGGCCAGGAGCGGTTGGTCAGCCCCAGCATTTT
few,-,TRBV5-6,TRBJ1-5,CASSFREGNQPQHF,TGTGCCAGCAGCTTCCGGGAGGGTAATCAGCCCCAGCATTTT
few,TRBD1,TRBV4-3,TRBJ2-7,CASSLYLLKGAGDYEQYF,TGCGCCAGCAGCCTCTACCTCTTAAAGGGGGCAGGGGACTACGAGCAGTACTTC
many,TRBD1,TRBV5-1,TRBJ2-5,CASSLGGQGQETQYF,TGCGCCAGCAGCTTGGGCGGACAGGGGCAAGAGACCCAGTACTTC
many,TRBD2,TRBV20-1,TRBJ2-3,CSARFAGDPQYF,TGCAGTGCTAGATTTGCGGGAGACCCGCAGTATTTT
many,-,TRBV29-1,TRBJ1-2,CSVLGSNYGYTF,TGCAGCGTTTTAGGAAGTAACTATGGCTACACCTTC
few,TRBD2,TRBV7-9,TRBJ2-1,CASSLASGDYNEQFF,TGTGCCAGCAGCTTAGCTAGCGGGGACTACAATGAGCAGTTCTTC
few,TRBD2,TRBV30,TRBJ2-1,CAWKRTSGGYNEQFF,TGTGCCTGGAAGAGGACTAGCGGAGGCTACAATGAGCAGTTCTTC
many,-,TRBV7-2,TRBJ2-5,CASSPSSGGETQYF,TGTGCCAGCAGCCCCTCGAGTGGCGGGGAGACCCAGTACTTC
many,-,TRBV12-3/TRBV12-4,TRBJ1-1,CASSLGQMNTEAFF,TGTGCCAGCAGTTTAGGGCAGATGAACACTGAAGCTTTCTTT